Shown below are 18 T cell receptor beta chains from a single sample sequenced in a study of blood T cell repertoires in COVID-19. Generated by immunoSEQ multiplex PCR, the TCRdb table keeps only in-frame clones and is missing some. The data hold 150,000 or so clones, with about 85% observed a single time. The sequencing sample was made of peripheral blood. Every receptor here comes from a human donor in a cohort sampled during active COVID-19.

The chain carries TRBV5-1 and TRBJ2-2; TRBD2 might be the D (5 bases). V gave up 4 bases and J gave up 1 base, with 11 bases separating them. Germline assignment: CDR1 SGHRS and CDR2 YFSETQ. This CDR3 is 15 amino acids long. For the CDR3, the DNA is TGCGCCAGCAGCCCGGGTGGAGGGAACACCGGGGAGCTGTTTTTT. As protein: CASSPGGGNTGELFF.

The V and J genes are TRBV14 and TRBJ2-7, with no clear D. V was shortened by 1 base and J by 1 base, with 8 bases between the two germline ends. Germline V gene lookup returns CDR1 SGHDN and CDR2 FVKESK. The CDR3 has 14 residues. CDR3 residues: CASSQGEVSYEQYF. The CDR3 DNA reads TGTGCCAGCAGCCAAGGCGAGGTTTCCTACGAGCAGTACTTC.

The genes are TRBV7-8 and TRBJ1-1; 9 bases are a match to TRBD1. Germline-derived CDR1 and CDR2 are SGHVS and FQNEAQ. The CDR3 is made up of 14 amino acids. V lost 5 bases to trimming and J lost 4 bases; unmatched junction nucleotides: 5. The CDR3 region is CASSTTGGSTEAFF. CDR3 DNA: TGTGCCAGCAGCACGACAGGGGGGAGCACTGAAGCTTTCTTT. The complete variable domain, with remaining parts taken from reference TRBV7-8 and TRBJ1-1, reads GAGVSQSPRYKVAKRGQDVALRCDPISGHVSLFWYQQALGQGPEFLTYFQNEAQLDKSGLPSDRFFAERPEGSVSTLKIQRTQQEDSAVYLCASSTTGGSTEAFFGQGTRLTVV.

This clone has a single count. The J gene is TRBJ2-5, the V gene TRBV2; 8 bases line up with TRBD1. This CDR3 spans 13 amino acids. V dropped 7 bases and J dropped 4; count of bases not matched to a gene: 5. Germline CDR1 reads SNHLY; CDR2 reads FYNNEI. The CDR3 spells CASKVQGGETQYF. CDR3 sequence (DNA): TGTGCCAGCAAAGTACAGGGGGGAGAGACCCAGTACTTC.

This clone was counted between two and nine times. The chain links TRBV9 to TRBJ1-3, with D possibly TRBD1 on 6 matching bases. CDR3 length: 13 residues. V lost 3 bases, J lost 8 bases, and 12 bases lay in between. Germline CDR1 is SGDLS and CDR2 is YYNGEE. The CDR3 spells CASSAGVGDTIYF. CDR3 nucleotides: TGTGCCAGCAGCGCAGGGGTGGGAGACACCATATATTTT.

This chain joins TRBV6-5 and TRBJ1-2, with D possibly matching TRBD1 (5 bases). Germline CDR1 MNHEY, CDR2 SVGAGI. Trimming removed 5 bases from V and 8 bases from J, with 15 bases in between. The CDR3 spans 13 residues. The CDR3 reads CASSQVRGYGYTF. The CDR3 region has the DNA TGTGCCAGCAGTCAGGTGCGGGGGTACGGCTACACCTTC.

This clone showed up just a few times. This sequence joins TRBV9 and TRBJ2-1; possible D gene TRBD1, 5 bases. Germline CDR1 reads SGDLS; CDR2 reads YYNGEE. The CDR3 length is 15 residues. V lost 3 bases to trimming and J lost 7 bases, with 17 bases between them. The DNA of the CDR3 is TGTGCCAGCAGCGCCCGACCTCGACAGATGAATGAGCAGTTCTTC. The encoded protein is CASSARPRQMNEQFF.

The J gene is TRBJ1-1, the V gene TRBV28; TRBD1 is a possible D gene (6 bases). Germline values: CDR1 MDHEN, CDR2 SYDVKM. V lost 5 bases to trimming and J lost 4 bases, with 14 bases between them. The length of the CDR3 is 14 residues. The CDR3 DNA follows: TGTGCCAGCAGTCGCATTGGGACAAGCACTGAAGCTTTCTTT. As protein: CASSRIGTSTEAFF.

The CDR3 nucleotides are TGTGCCAGCAGCTTGAAACAGGGGGCGCGGAGTGGCTACACCTTC. This translates into CASSLKQGARSGYTF. The V call is TRBV5-6, the J call TRBJ1-2; 9 bases match TRBD1. Trimming cost V 1 base and J 7 bases; bases outside gene matches: 8. Germline V gene sequence: CDR1 SGHDT, CDR2 YYEEEE. The CDR3 sequence is 15 residues long.

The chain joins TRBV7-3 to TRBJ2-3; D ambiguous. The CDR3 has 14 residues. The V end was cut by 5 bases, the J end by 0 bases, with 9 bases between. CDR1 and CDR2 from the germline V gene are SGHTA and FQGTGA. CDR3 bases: TGTGCCAGCAGCCCGATGCGGAGCACAGATACGCAGTATTTT. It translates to CASSPMRSTDTQYF.

In DNA, the CDR3 is TGTGCCAGCAGCCTGGCCTCTGGAAACACCATATATTTT. It specifies CASSLASGNTIYF. V usage is TRBV3-1 (or the pseudogene TRBV3-2) and J usage is TRBJ1-3, with D unclear. The V and J ends lost 4 bases and 0 bases respectively, with 4 bases between them. CDR1 and CDR2 (germline): LGHDT, YNNKEL (reference sequence). CDR3 length: 13 amino acids.

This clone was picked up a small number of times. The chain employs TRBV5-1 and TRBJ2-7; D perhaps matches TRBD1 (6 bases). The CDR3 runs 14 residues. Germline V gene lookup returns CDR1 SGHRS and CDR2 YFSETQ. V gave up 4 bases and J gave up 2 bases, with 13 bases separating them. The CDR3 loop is CASSILQGAYEQYF. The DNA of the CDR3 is TGCGCCAGCAGCATACTACAGGGAGCCTACGAGCAGTACTTC. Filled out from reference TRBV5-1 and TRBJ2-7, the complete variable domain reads KAGVTQTPRYLIKTRGQQVTLSCSPISGHRSVSWYQQTPGQGLQFLFEYFSETQRNKGNFPGRFSGRQFSNSRSEMNVSTLELGDSALYLCASSILQGAYEQYFGPGTRLTVT.

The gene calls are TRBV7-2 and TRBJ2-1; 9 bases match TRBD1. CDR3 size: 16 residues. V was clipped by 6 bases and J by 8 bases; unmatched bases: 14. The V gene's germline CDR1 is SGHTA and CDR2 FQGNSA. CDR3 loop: CASRPRPGQGFHEQFF. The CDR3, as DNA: TGTGCCAGCAGACCCAGACCGGGACAGGGTTTTCATGAGCAGTTCTTC. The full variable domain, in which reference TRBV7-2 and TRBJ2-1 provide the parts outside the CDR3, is GAGVSQSPSNKVTEKGKDVELRCDPISGHTALYWYRQSLGQGLEFLIYFQGNSAPDKSGLPSDRFSAERTGGSVSTLTIQRTQQEDSAVYLCASRPRPGQGFHEQFFGPGTRLTVL.

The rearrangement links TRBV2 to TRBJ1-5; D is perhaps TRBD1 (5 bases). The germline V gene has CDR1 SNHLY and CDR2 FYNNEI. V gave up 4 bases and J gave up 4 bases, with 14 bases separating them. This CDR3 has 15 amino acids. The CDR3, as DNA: TGTGCCAGCAGTGTCAGGGAGGGCTCTAATCAGCCCCAGCATTTT. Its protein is CASSVREGSNQPQHF.

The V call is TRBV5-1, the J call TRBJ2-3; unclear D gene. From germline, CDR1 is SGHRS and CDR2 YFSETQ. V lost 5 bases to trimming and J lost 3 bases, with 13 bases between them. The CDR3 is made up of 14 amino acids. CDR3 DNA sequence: TGCGCCAGCAGGGAAGCGAGAATAACAGATACGCAGTATTTT. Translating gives CASREARITDTQYF. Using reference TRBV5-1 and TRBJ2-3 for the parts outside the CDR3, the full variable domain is KAGVTQTPRYLIKTRGQQVTLSCSPISGHRSVSWYQQTPGQGLQFLFEYFSETQRNKGNFPGRFSGRQFSNSRSEMNVSTLELGDSALYLCASREARITDTQYFGPGTRLTVL.

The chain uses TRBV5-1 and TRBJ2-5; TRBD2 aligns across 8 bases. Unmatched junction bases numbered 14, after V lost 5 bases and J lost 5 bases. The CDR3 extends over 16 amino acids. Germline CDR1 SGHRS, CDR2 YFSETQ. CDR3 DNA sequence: TGCGCCAGCAGAAATACCGGGACTAGGGCGATCGAGACCCAGTACTTC. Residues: CASRNTGTRAIETQYF.

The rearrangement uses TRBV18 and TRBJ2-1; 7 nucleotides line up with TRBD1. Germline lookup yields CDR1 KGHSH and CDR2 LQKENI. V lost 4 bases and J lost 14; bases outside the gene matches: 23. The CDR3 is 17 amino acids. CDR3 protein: CASSRSGTALAHEREFF. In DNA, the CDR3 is TGTGCCAGCTCACGGTCCGGGACAGCTCTAGCCCATGAACGGGAGTTCTTC.

CDR3 region: CASTSGGTEAFF. The CDR3 DNA sequence: TGTGCCAGCACCTCAGGGGGCACTGAAGCTTTCTTT. The chain is built from TRBV7-3 and TRBJ1-1; TRBD1 matches 7 bases. This CDR3 spans 12 amino acids. The germline CDR1 and CDR2 sequences are SGHTA and FQGTGA. The junction had 3 bases not matched to a gene; V was cut back by 7 bases and J by 4 bases.